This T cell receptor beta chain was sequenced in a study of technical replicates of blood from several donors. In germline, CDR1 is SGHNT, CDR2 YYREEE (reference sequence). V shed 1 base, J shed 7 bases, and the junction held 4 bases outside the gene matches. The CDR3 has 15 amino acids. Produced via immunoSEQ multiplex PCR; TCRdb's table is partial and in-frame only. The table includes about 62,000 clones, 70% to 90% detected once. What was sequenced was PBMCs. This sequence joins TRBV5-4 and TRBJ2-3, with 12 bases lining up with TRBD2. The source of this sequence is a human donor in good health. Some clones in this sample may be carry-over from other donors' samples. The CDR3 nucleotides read TGTGCCAGCAGCTTGCCTAGCGGGGGGGCTAATACGCAGTATTTT. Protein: CASSLPSGGANTQYF.